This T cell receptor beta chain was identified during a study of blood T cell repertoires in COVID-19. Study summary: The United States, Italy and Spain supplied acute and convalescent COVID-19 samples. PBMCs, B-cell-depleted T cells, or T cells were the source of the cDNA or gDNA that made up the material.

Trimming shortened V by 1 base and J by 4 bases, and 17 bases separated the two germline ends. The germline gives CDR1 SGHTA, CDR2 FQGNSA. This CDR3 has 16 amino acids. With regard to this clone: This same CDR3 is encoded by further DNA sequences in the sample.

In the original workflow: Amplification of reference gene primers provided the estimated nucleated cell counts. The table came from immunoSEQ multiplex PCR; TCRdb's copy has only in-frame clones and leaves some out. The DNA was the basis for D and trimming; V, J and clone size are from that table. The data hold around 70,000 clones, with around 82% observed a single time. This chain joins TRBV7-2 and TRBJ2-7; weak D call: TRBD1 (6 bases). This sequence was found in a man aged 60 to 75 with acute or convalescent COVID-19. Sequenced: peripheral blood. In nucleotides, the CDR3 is TGTGCCAGCAGCTTAGATGCGGCAGGGGTCTCTTACGAGCAGTACTTC. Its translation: CASSLDAAGVSYEQYF.